This passage covers 26 T cell receptor beta chains from one sample sequenced in a study of blood T cell repertoires in COVID-19. Assay used: immunoSEQ multiplex PCR; TCRdb lists only in-frame clones, some missing. The data show fewer than 130,000 clones, around 89% seen once. The sample comprised peripheral blood. These TCRs come from a woman over 75 with acute or convalescent COVID-19.

The J gene is TRBJ1-2, the V gene TRBV29-1; 7 bases are shared with TRBD1. The CDR3 totals 15 residues. Germline values: CDR1 SQVTM, CDR2 ANQGSEA. With V trimmed by 0 bases and J by 0 bases, 4 bases remained unmatched. CDR3 residues: CSVEEGGDTNYGYTF. The CDR3 nucleotides are TGCAGCGTTGAAGAAGGGGGCGATACTAACTATGGCTACACCTTC. The full variable domain, with the rest looked up from reference TRBV29-1 and TRBJ1-2, is SAVISQKPSRDICQRGTSLTIQCQVDSQVTMMFWYRQQPGQSLTLIATANQGSEATYESGFVIDKFPISRPNLTFSTLTVSNMSPEDSSIYLCSVEEGGDTNYGYTFGSGTRLTVV.

The chain has TRBV3-1 (or the pseudogene TRBV3-2) and TRBJ1-4; possible D gene TRBD1, 6 bases. Per germline, CDR1 LGHDT and CDR2 YNNKEL (reference sequence). V was cut by 1 base and J by 7 bases, with 13 bases left in between. The CDR3 is 15 amino acids. CDR3 bases: TGTGCCAGCAGCCAAGTCGGCAGGGGCGGTGAAAAACTGTTTTTT. This encodes CASSQVGRGGEKLFF.

In its sample, this clone was seen a few times. The chain recombines TRBV30 with TRBJ1-1; 8 nucleotides agree with TRBD1. CDR3 length equals 14 residues. The trim removed 3 bases at V and 5 bases at J, leaving 8 bases unmatched. CDR1 and CDR2 from the germline V gene are GTSNPN and SVGIG (reference sequence). As DNA, the CDR3 is TGTGCCTGGAGCACAGGACAGGGTTTGACTGAAGCTTTCTTT. Translating it yields CAWSTGQGLTEAFF.

The chain is built from TRBV29-1 and TRBJ1-1; the D is unclear. This CDR3 is built from 13 residues. The ends were cut back, 1 base at V and 3 bases at J, with 9 bases in the middle. The germline V gene has CDR1 SQVTM and CDR2 ANQGSEA. This CDR3 is CSVEGAAYTEAFF. In DNA form, the CDR3 reads TGCAGCGTTGAAGGTGCGGCCTACACTGAAGCTTTCTTT.

This clone has only a few counts. The gene calls are TRBV5-1 and TRBJ2-1; 12 bases fit TRBD2. This CDR3 has 16 residues. V dropped 4 bases and J dropped 5; count of bases not matched to a gene: 7. Germline CDR1 SGHRS, CDR2 YFSETQ. CDR3 sequence (DNA): TGCGCCAGCAGCAAAGGACTAGCGGGGTGGAACAATGAGCAGTTCTTC. Residues: CASSKGLAGWNNEQFF.

This chain connects TRBV2 to TRBJ1-4; no clear D gene. This CDR3 is built from 12 residues. Trimming pared 6 bases from V and 7 bases from J, leaving 9 bases between. Germline values: CDR1 SNHLY, CDR2 FYNNEI. The CDR3 coding sequence is TGTGCCAGCAGCGTTATACTTGAAAAACTGTTTTTT. It yields the protein CASSVILEKLFF.

This clone was counted a few times. CDR3 sequence: CASSLSQGNYEQYF. DNA of the CDR3: TGTGCCAGCAGCTTAAGCCAGGGGAACTACGAGCAGTACTTC. The rearrangement links TRBV7-9 to TRBJ2-7; a weak D match, TRBD1 (6 bases). There are 14 residues in the CDR3. Germline V CDR1 and CDR2: SEHNR, FQNEAQ (reference sequence). V lost 2 bases and J lost 3, with 11 bases in between.

V and J are TRBV7-6 and TRBJ1-3, with D possibly matching TRBD1 (5 bases). CDR3 length: 16 amino acids. The ends were cut back, 1 base at V and 0 bases at J, with 10 bases in the middle. In germline, CDR1 is SGHVS, CDR2 FNYEAQ. The CDR3 here is CASSLVAGSSGNTIYF. Written as DNA, the CDR3 is TGTGCCAGCAGCTTAGTAGCAGGGTCCTCTGGAAACACCATATATTTT.

The rearrangement joins TRBV6-6 to TRBJ1-2; D possibly corresponds to TRBD1 (6 bases). This CDR3 region has 16 residues. The germline V and J ends were trimmed by 3 bases and 3 bases, with 17 bases remaining between them. Looked up from germline, CDR1 is MNHNY and CDR2 is SVGAGI (reference sequence). The CDR3 spells CASSYILGRGYYGYTF. The CDR3 DNA reads as TGTGCCAGCAGTTATATTCTAGGCAGGGGATACTATGGCTACACCTTC.

The chain is built from TRBV5-1 and TRBJ2-1, with 7 nucleotides matching TRBD1. Unmatched junction bases numbered 3, after V lost 1 base and J lost 2 bases. The CDR3 covers 15 residues. The V gene's germline CDR1 is SGHRS and CDR2 YFSETQ. CDR3 amino acids: CASSLRQGTYNEQFF. The CDR3 nucleotides read TGCGCCAGCAGCTTGCGACAGGGCACCTACAATGAGCAGTTCTTC.

V is TRBV2 and J is TRBJ2-5, with 10 bases matching TRBD2. V shed 3 bases and J 3 bases; nucleotides not matched to a gene: 1. This CDR3 has 14 amino acids. CDR1 and CDR2 (germline): SNHLY, FYNNEI. This CDR3 is CASSDSGGEETQYF. In DNA form, the CDR3 reads TGTGCCAGCAGTGACAGCGGGGGGGAAGAGACCCAGTACTTC.

The V call is TRBV9, the J call TRBJ2-3; 7 nucleotides agree with TRBD1. The germline V gene encodes CDR1 SGDLS and CDR2 YYNGEE. The CDR3 has 18 residues. With V trimmed by 0 bases and J by 3 bases, 13 bases remained unmatched. The CDR3 bases are TGTGCCAGCAGCGTAGATTTTAGGGGGCCCGGAAAAACAGATACGCAGTATTTT. Translation: CASSVDFRGPGKTDTQYF.

Worth noting for this clone: The same CDR3 arises from other DNA sequences in this sample as well. The J gene is TRBJ2-7, the V gene TRBV28, with 7 bases matching TRBD1. This CDR3 comprises 13 residues. With V trimmed by 3 bases and J by 2 bases, 1 base remained unmatched. Per the germline V gene, CDR1 is MDHEN and CDR2 is SYDVKM. CDR3 nucleotides: TGTGCCAGCAGTTTGACAGGGCCCTACGAGCAGTACTTC. Translated: CASSLTGPYEQYF.

The table lists this clone with a count of one. This chain connects TRBV3-1 (or the pseudogene TRBV3-2) to TRBJ2-2; 7 nucleotides line up with TRBD1. The CDR3 has 13 amino acids. Germline V lookup: CDR1 LGHDT, CDR2 YNNKEL (reference sequence). V was clipped by 5 bases and J by 4 bases; unmatched bases: 1. The CDR3 DNA sequence: TGTGCCAGCAGCTACAGGGGCACCGGGGAGCTGTTTTTT. Amino acid sequence: CASSYRGTGELFF.

The V and J genes are TRBV6-2 or TRBV6-3 and TRBJ2-3; 13 bases fit TRBD2. Trimming at V came to 2 bases and at J to 1 base, leaving 9 bases not matched to a gene. Per the germline V gene, CDR1 is MNHEY and CDR2 is SVGEGT. The CDR3 length is 19 residues. The CDR3 sequence is CASSYPTSGGVDRTDTQYF. The CDR3 nucleotides read TGTGCCAGCAGTTACCCTACTAGCGGGGGGGTTGATCGCACAGATACGCAGTATTTT.

CDR3 nucleotides: TGCGCCAGCAGCTTCTCGCGGGGGGGCACAGATACGCAGTATTTT. Protein sequence: CASSFSRGGTDTQYF. The V gene is TRBV5-1, the J gene TRBJ2-3; TRBD2 agrees at 8 bases. J was trimmed by 1 base and V by 2 bases; bases with no gene match: 3. The CDR3 length is 15 residues. Germline V gene lookup returns CDR1 SGHRS and CDR2 YFSETQ.

The rearrangement links TRBV27 to TRBJ2-1, with TRBD2 matching over 13 bases. In germline, CDR1 is MNHEY, CDR2 SMNVEV (reference sequence). V was pared by 7 bases and J by 6 bases, with 18 bases of the junction left unmatched. The CDR3 has 19 residues. As DNA, the CDR3 is TGTGCCAGCACAATCCGGAGGACTAGCGGGGGTCGGGTGCTCAATGAGCAGTTCTTC. Translation gives CASTIRRTSGGRVLNEQFF.

The rearrangement joins TRBV7-2 to TRBJ2-3; D remains unclear. The germline CDR1 and CDR2 sequences are SGHTA and FQGNSA. V lost 5 bases to trimming and J lost 2 bases, with 5 bases between them. The CDR3 consists of 12 residues. The CDR3 DNA sequence: TGTGCCAGCAGCCGTCTCACAGATACGCAGTATTTT. Its protein product is CASSRLTDTQYF.

This rearrangement joins TRBV7-9 to TRBJ1-4, with D possibly matching TRBD1 (5 bases). V dropped 7 bases and J dropped 7 bases, with 16 bases sitting between them. Germline lookup yields CDR1 SEHNR and CDR2 FQNEAQ (reference sequence). This CDR3 comprises 14 residues. CDR3 nucleotide sequence: TGTGCCAGCACCAACGGGGGGGGAGGTGAAAAACTGTTTTTT. It is translated as CASTNGGGGEKLFF.

The chain is built from TRBV9 and TRBJ2-1, with D possibly TRBD2 on 6 matching bases. Germline CDR1 SGDLS, CDR2 YYNGEE. This CDR3 spans 14 amino acids. V lost 3 bases and J 5 bases, leaving 12 bases between the germline ends. This chain's CDR3 is CASSGSGVNNEQFF. The CDR3 coding sequence is TGTGCCAGCAGCGGTTCGGGGGTAAACAATGAGCAGTTCTTC.

CDR3 coding DNA: TGTGCCAGCAGCTCCTTAGGCAGGGGGAACGAGCAGTACTTC. Its translation is CASSSLGRGNEQYF. The chain joins TRBV6-5 to TRBJ2-7, with 7 nucleotides matching TRBD1. The CDR3 length is 14 residues. The V gene's germline CDR1 is MNHEY and CDR2 SVGAGI. Unmatched junction bases numbered 10, after V lost 6 bases and J lost 5 bases.

There are a few counts of this clone. V gene TRBV7-9 combines with J gene TRBJ2-7; D may be TRBD2 (5 bases). V was clipped by 1 base and J by 4 bases, with 14 bases between them. Germline-derived CDR1 and CDR2 are SEHNR and FQNEAQ (reference sequence). The CDR3 length is 15 residues. CDR3 region: CASSLGDWEKYEQYF. The CDR3 DNA is TGTGCCAGCAGCTTAGGGGATTGGGAGAAATACGAGCAGTACTTC.

The gene calls are TRBV15 and TRBJ2-7; D is possibly TRBD1 (5 bases). From germline, CDR1 is LNHNV and CDR2 YYDKDF (reference sequence). This CDR3 is 15 amino acids long. Trimming shortened V by 0 bases and J by 3 bases, and 12 bases separated the two germline ends. CDR3 region: CATSRDRQGVYEQYF. CDR3 DNA: TGTGCCACCAGCAGAGATAGGCAGGGCGTCTACGAGCAGTACTTC.

The sample holds one count of this clone. CDR3 protein: CASRGLAGALFEQYF. CDR3 nucleotide sequence: TGTGCCAGCAGGGGACTAGCGGGGGCTTTGTTCGAGCAGTACTTC. This chain joins TRBV2 and TRBJ2-7, with 14 bases aligning to TRBD2. The J segment lost 6 bases and the V segment lost 6 bases, leaving 7 bases of the junction unmatched. Germline V gene data show CDR1 as SNHLY and CDR2 as FYNNEI. The CDR3 is 15 residues long.

The chain employs TRBV10-1 and TRBJ2-3; unclear D gene. V lost 3 bases to trimming and J lost 7 bases, with 5 bases between them. CDR3 length: 11 residues. Germline values: CDR1 WNHNN, CDR2 SYGVQD (reference sequence). The CDR3 region has the DNA TGCGCCAGCAGTGACTCTTATACGCAGTATTTT. This sequence encodes CASSDSYTQYF.

The gene calls are TRBV6-6 and TRBJ1-1; D is uncertain. Per the germline V gene, CDR1 is MNHNY and CDR2 is SVGAGI (reference sequence). V was trimmed by 4 bases and J by 2 bases, leaving 11 bases between them. This CDR3 has 14 residues. The CDR3 sequence: CASSSPYSNTEAFF. In DNA form, the CDR3 reads TGTGCCAGCAGTTCCCCCTACTCCAACACTGAAGCTTTCTTT.